This T cell receptor beta chain appears in the sequencing data of a study of OX40 agonist ivuxolimab in advanced cancers. In the study overall: Among those enrolled, mean age was about 62 years (range about 23 to 79) and 82.7% were male. Partial responses were achieved by three patients: one hepatocellular carcinoma, two cutaneous melanoma.

The CDR3 has 11 amino acids. Germline CDR1 and CDR2: SQVTM and ANQGSEA. V lost 6 bases, J lost 1 base, and 7 bases lay in between. Profiled with immunoSEQ multiplex PCR; TCRdb holds only in-frame clones, not every one. The sample contains about 69,000 clones, 80% to 85% of which appear only once. The source is an adult with an advanced solid tumor such as melanoma, head and neck, liver or kidney cancer. The sequencing used CD4+ or CD8+ T cells sorted from blood, collected in a trial of the OX40 agonist ivuxolimab. The chain combines TRBV29-1 with TRBJ2-7; no firm D call. The CDR3: CSVKKSYEQYF. The CDR3 nucleotides are TGCAGCGTAAAGAAGTCCTACGAGCAGTACTTC.